The rows below give T cell receptor beta chains drawn from one sample of a study of blood T cell repertoires in COVID-19. Clones were sequenced by immunoSEQ multiplex PCR, and TCRdb holds only the in-frame ones, with some missing. The sample lists a few hundred thousand clones, about 87% occurring once. Sequenced input: PBMCs or T cells enriched from blood (not recorded which). The receptors originated from a man aged 35 to 55 in a cohort exposed to, infected with or recovered from COVID-19 (not recorded which). Each CDR3 is given without its conserved first and last residue.

J gene: TRBJ2-2; V gene: TRBV27; CDR3 protein: ASSFREAPTGELF
J gene: TRBJ1-2; V gene: TRBV7-9; CDR3 protein: ASSFSQGMGGYT
J gene: TRBJ2-2; V gene: TRBV5-4; CDR3 protein: ASSLASGSIGELF
J gene: TRBJ1-6; V gene: TRBV3-1/TRBV3-2; CDR3 protein: ASSQAPAGYSPLH
J gene: TRBJ2-2; V gene: TRBV20-1; CDR3 protein: SASRGGDHTGELF
J gene: TRBJ2-3; V gene: TRBV6-5; CDR3 protein: ASSSGTGGSDTQY
J gene: TRBJ2-5; V gene: TRBV11-2; CDR3 protein: ASRSDLRGETQY
J gene: TRBJ2-3; V gene: TRBV18; CDR3 protein: ASSSGLQADTQY
J gene: TRBJ2-7; V gene: TRBV19; CDR3 protein: ASSIFTTGGPPYEQY
J gene: TRBJ2-1; V gene: TRBV29-1; CDR3 protein: SVRTQGGNEQF
J gene: TRBJ2-1; V gene: TRBV28; CDR3 protein: ASSTAGTGSYNEQF
J gene: TRBJ1-1; V gene: TRBV5-1; CDR3 protein: ASSTDRLSEAF
J gene: TRBJ2-5; V gene: TRBV10-1; CDR3 protein: ASSAGTAQETQY
J gene: TRBJ1-2; V gene: TRBV18; CDR3 protein: ASSPDRTDNYGYT
J gene: TRBJ1-2; V gene: TRBV6-5; CDR3 protein: ASGVAGVTNYGYT
J gene: TRBJ1-1; V gene: TRBV5-1; CDR3 protein: ASSFREDTEAF
J gene: TRBJ1-1; V gene: TRBV27; CDR3 protein: ASRIRDSTKNTEAF
J gene: TRBJ2-1; V gene: TRBV5-1; CDR3 protein: ASSFGGRRVGSNEQF
J gene: TRBJ2-2; V gene: TRBV7-2; CDR3 protein: ASSLDRAGTGELF
J gene: TRBJ1-5; V gene: TRBV5-6; CDR3 protein: ASSLNNQPQH
J gene: TRBJ1-5; V gene: TRBV6-5; CDR3 protein: ASTPGFGGNQPQH
J gene: TRBJ2-3; V gene: TRBV7-8; CDR3 protein: ASSLRTQGGKDTQY
J gene: TRBJ2-5; V gene: TRBV19; CDR3 protein: ASSIRIAGGPLETQY
J gene: TRBJ2-1; V gene: TRBV5-6; CDR3 protein: ASSLDLAGHNEQF
J gene: TRBJ1-2; V gene: TRBV7-9; CDR3 protein: ASSFDSNYGYT
J gene: TRBJ2-6; V gene: TRBV9; CDR3 protein: ASSPRPGQAVSGANVLT
J gene: TRBJ2-6; V gene: TRBV20-1; CDR3 protein: SASGDRANVLT
J gene: TRBJ1-2; V gene: TRBV11-2; CDR3 protein: ASSLGPNDGYT
J gene: TRBJ1-5; V gene: TRBV27; CDR3 protein: ASSLRREGGQPQH